This TCR beta chain was retrieved from a study of blood T cell repertoires in COVID-19 (dated by TCRdb to the early 2020s). Regarding the complete study: The collaborator samples originated in the United States, Italy and Spain and spanned the acute and convalescent phases of COVID-19. The repertoires were made available in a free public database intended to serve as a resource for research on the immune response to SARS-CoV-2. The material from the prospective study consisted of cDNA or gDNA derived from T cells, B-cell-depleted T cells, or PBMCs. Where available, HLA class I and class II types were obtained from metadata supplied by the sample provider rather than from assay-based typing. Sample metadata almost always included a de-identified subject ID, COVID-19 status, age in years and sex. The samples were drawn from the first 160 participants of the ongoing ImmuneRACE study and from 1,254 subjects provided by 6 global collaborators. Deeply sampled blood TCRbeta repertoires from subjects exposed to, actively infected with, or recovered from COVID-19 were included in the dataset. Points the paper makes about the study in general: The amount of clinical and demographic metadata varied by source and participant and was provided uncurated.

TCRbeta CDR3 regions were amplified from genomic DNA by means of the immunoSEQ Assay, a bias-controlled multiplex PCR. As for the original processing: Nucleated cell counts per sample were estimated from amplification of reference gene primers within the assay. To quantify the absolute abundance of each unique TCRbeta CDR3 rearrangement, sequence reads were collapsed and filtered. For each sample, productive Simpson clonality was calculated as the square root of Simpson's diversity index over productive rearrangements. In its TCRdb copy, this immuneACCESS table keeps in-frame sequences only and misses some clones. Where compared with another copy, unresolved V genes explain less than half of these, and the others have no known cause. From that table come the V and J calls and clone size; the DNA was used to work out D and trimming. This sample has 63,000 or so clones in its table, and roughly 82% of those were observed once. The ten largest clones capture roughly 16% of the sample.

A word on this clone: Its specific antigen is unknown. Base-call qualities are not available, and no considerably larger clone is one nucleotide away.

Each collaborating institution followed its own protocols to collect whole blood in K2EDTA tubes. For TCRbeta analysis, collaborators shipped samples as frozen whole blood, isolated PBMCs, or DNA extracted from either of those sample types. V is pruned by 9 bases and J by 4 bases, leaving 7 bases of the junction without a gene match. From the cysteine through the phenylalanine, the CDR3 covers 14 amino acids. The only DNA kept is the CDR3, 42 bases in frame from the first base. CDR1 MNHEY and CDR2 SVGAGI are derived from the germline V gene. The receptor was isolated from a man aged 80 or over with active COVID-19. The chain is encoded by TRBV6-5 joined to TRBJ2-7; 12 junctional bases match TRBD2. Sample: peripheral blood. The DNA is as follows: TGTGCCAGTAAAGGGACTAGCGGGCCGTACGAGCAGTACTTC. Its coded protein is CASKGTSGPYEQYF.